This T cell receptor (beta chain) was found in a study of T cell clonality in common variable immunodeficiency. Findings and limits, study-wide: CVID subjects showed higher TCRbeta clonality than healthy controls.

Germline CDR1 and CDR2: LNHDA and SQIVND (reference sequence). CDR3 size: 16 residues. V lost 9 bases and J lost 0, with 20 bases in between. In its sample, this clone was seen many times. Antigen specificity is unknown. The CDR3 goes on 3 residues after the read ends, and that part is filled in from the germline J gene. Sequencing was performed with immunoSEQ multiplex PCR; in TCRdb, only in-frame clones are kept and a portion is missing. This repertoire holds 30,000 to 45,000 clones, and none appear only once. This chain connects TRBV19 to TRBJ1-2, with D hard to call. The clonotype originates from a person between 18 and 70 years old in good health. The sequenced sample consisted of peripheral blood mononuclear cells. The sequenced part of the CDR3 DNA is TGTGCCAGCCGGTCCTTGAACTTCGGTTCTAACTATGGC. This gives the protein CASRSLNFGSNYG. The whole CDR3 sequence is CASRSLNFGSNYGYTF.